This TCR beta chain was captured in a study of beta chain features in type 1 diabetes. Whole-study context: No patient-donor differences in age, gender, total cells or subset yield.

The investigators reverse transcribed all of the isolated RNA, so they sequenced expressed TCRB transcripts. This table comes from immunoSEQ multiplex PCR, and its TCRdb copy is limited to in-frame clones, with some not included. This table has over 40,000 clones, roughly 70% appearing once. The CDR3 covers 12 residues. Looked up from germline, CDR1 is GTSNPN and CDR2 is SVGIG (reference sequence). V lost 5 bases and J 4 bases, leaving 12 bases between the germline ends. In regard to this clone: The antigen remains undetermined.

Broader study findings: A greater similarity of naive, central memory and Treg TCRB repertoires was seen among patients than among healthy donors. At VDJ recombination sites, type 1 diabetes patients had fewer insertions and more deleted nucleotides. Patients with Type 1 diabetes showed moderately but significantly shorter TCRB CDR3s in all four CD4+ subsets.

The chain recombines TRBV30 with TRBJ2-7, with D possibly being TRBD2 (7 bases). Sequenced: Tregs from blood. This clonotype was obtained from a woman aged 18-29 years with type 1 diabetes. The CDR3 protein is CAWEGGGYEQYF. The CDR3 DNA reads as TGTGCCTGGGAGGGGGGGGGTTACGAGCAGTACTTC.